This T cell receptor beta chain is from a study of T cell therapy after organ transplantation. Across the whole study: Up to 6 doses were given at 2-week intervals. CMV-specific T cells, median 1.92 x 10^8, were given as 2 to 6 intravenous infusions.

Clones were read by immunoSEQ multiplex PCR, and TCRdb kept only the in-frame ones, dropping some. This sample has over 45,000 clones, with 94% found just once. As to this clone: What it binds is not known.

Study-level findings and limits: Post-therapy reconstitution appeared to include transferred and endogenous clonotypes.

V lost 4 bases, J lost 6 bases, and 13 bases stayed unmatched. In germline, CDR1 is SGHDT, CDR2 YYEEEE. The CDR3 totals 16 residues. The V gene is TRBV5-6, the J gene TRBJ1-5; the match to TRBD1 covers 7 bases. The sample was CD8+ T cells from blood, taken before autologous CMV-specific T cell therapy. The sequence came from a human patient who had received a solid organ transplant and had CMV disease. CDR3 DNA: TGTGCCAGCAGCCACTGGGTTGACAGGGTTGGTCAGCCCCAGCATTTT. Its translation: CASSHWVDRVGQPQHF.